This T cell receptor beta chain was sequenced in a study of T-cell memory formation after mild COVID-19. The CDR3 has 15 amino acids. The trim removed 4 bases at V and 2 bases at J, leaving 5 bases unmatched. TCRdb re-called the 5' RACE reads through MiXCR, storing one row per CDR3 protein. In the table there are fewer than 95,000 distinct CDR3 sequences, 10% to 15% of which are singletons. Worth noting for this clonotype: What it binds is not known.

Study findings and constraints: For contracting clones, CD4+ ones sat mainly in CM and EM, CD8+ in EMRA.

V gene TRBV12-3 or TRBV12-4 combines with J gene TRBJ2-3, with 8 positions matching TRBD1. The material sequenced was PBMCs or a T cell subset sorted from them (not recorded which). This TCR came from an adult woman who had mild COVID-19 (a few samples of this study predate the infection). Cell type and time point are not known. Here the CDR3 DNA reads TGTGCCAGCAGTTCCGACAGGGGAATCACAGATACGCAGTATTTT. Translation gives CASSSDRGITDTQYF.